Following are 28 T cell receptor beta chains from one sample sequenced in a study of blood T cell repertoires in COVID-19. Here immunoSEQ multiplex PCR was the method, and the copy in TCRdb shows in-frame clones only, minus some. The sample shows approximately 81,000 clones, roughly 91% of them seen only once. The material sequenced was peripheral blood. These TCRs come from a woman aged 45-60 years in a cohort sampled during active COVID-19.

In nucleotides, the CDR3 is TGTGCCAGCAGCCTAGGACTAGTTGGGGCCGGGGAGCTGTTTTTT. Its protein product is CASSLGLVGAGELFF. The chain recombines TRBV5-6 with TRBJ2-2; 7 nucleotides line up with TRBD2. V lost 4 bases, J lost 6 bases, and 9 bases stayed unmatched. This CDR3 contains 15 residues. Germline values: CDR1 SGHDT, CDR2 YYEEEE.

The V call is TRBV28, the J call TRBJ1-2; D not resolved. This CDR3 spans 14 amino acids. Between the trimmed V and J ends, which lost 6 bases and 4 bases, there was a span of 15 bases. Germline lookup yields CDR1 MDHEN and CDR2 SYDVKM. The chain's CDR3 is CASRPAGMGYGYTF. The CDR3 region has the DNA TGTGCCAGCAGGCCGGCGGGGATGGGCTATGGCTACACCTTC.

The V gene is TRBV5-4, the J gene TRBJ2-3; 9 bases match TRBD1. This CDR3 is built from 15 residues. Germline-derived CDR1 and CDR2 are SGHNT and YYREEE (reference sequence). V was clipped by 5 bases and J by 5 bases; unmatched bases: 9. CDR3 sequence reads: CASSKPGQGRDTQYF. In nucleotides, the CDR3 is TGTGCCAGCAGTAAGCCGGGACAGGGAAGAGATACGCAGTATTTT. Complete variable domain (other parts from reference TRBV5-4 and TRBJ2-3): ETGVTQSPTHLIKTRGQQVTLRCSSQSGHNTVSWYQQALGQGPQFIFQYYREEENGRGNFPPRFSGLQFPNYSSELNVNALELDDSALYLCASSKPGQGRDTQYFGPGTRLTVL.

In this sample, this clone turned up once. The rearrangement links TRBV3-1 (or the pseudogene TRBV3-2) to TRBJ1-4; D is ambiguous. The germline V gene has CDR1 LGHDT and CDR2 YNNKEL (reference sequence). The germline V and J ends were trimmed by 4 bases and 6 bases, with 9 bases remaining between them. The CDR3 is 13 amino acids. The CDR3 DNA sequence: TGTGCCAGCAGCCCCATGGAGTATGAAAAACTGTTTTTT. It is translated as CASSPMEYEKLFF.

This clone was recorded once. The CDR3 loop reads CASSFRDREHEQYF. The CDR3 DNA sequence: TGTGCCAGCAGCTTTAGAGACAGGGAGCACGAGCAGTACTTC. The chain employs TRBV7-9 and TRBJ2-7, with TRBD1 matching over 7 bases. The CDR3 totals 14 residues. Germline CDR1 and CDR2: SEHNR and FQNEAQ (reference sequence). V shed 3 bases, J shed 5 bases, and the junction held 7 bases outside the gene matches.

V gene TRBV9 combines with J gene TRBJ2-7; D unclear. V lost 4 bases and J lost 2, with 10 bases in between. The V gene's germline CDR1 is SGDLS and CDR2 YYNGEE. CDR3 length equals 13 residues. In nucleotides, the CDR3 is TGTGCCAGCAGCCCCCACGGTACCTACGAGCAGTACTTC. As protein: CASSPHGTYEQYF.

This clone was detected only once. This chain joins TRBV27 and TRBJ2-1; D not certain. The V end was cut by 0 bases, the J end by 5 bases, with 11 bases between. Germline V gene lookup returns CDR1 MNHEY and CDR2 SMNVEV (reference sequence). This CDR3 is built from 15 residues. CDR3 nucleotide sequence: TGTGCCAGCAGTTTATCGAGCGACCCACACAATGAGCAGTTCTTC. This encodes CASSLSSDPHNEQFF.

This CDR3 is CASSKSGPNQPQHF. The CDR3 bases are TGTGCCAGCAGTAAGTCAGGGCCGAATCAGCCCCAGCATTTT. The chain combines TRBV28 with TRBJ1-5; a weak D match, TRBD1 (5 bases). This CDR3 is built from 14 residues. The germline V gene encodes CDR1 MDHEN and CDR2 SYDVKM. V lost 5 bases and J 4 bases, leaving 12 bases between the germline ends. Supplemented by reference TRBV28 and TRBJ1-5, the full variable domain reads DVKVTQSSRYLVKRTGEKVFLECVQDMDHENMFWYRQDPGLGLRLIYFSYDVKMKEKGDIPEGYSVSREKKERFSLILESASTNQTSMYLCASSKSGPNQPQHFGDGTRLSIL.

This clone occurred once. The chain is built from TRBV2 and TRBJ2-1; D perhaps matches TRBD1 (6 bases). V lost 4 bases and J lost 7, with 14 bases in between. Germline V CDR1 and CDR2: SNHLY, FYNNEI. The CDR3 extends over 14 amino acids. The CDR3 is CASSGLQGRNEQFF. The CDR3 region has the DNA TGTGCCAGCAGTGGTCTGCAGGGGCGAAATGAGCAGTTCTTC.

This chain links TRBV5-5 with TRBJ2-3; TRBD1 matches 8 bases. Germline CDR1 and CDR2: SGHKS and YYEKEE (reference sequence). Unmatched junction bases numbered 5, after V lost 0 bases and J lost 2 bases. This CDR3 is built from 16 residues. The CDR3 region has the DNA TGTGCCAGCAGCTTGGGTGGACAGGGCCCCACAGATACGCAGTATTTT. Its translation: CASSLGGQGPTDTQYF.

V and J are TRBV28 and TRBJ1-2; TRBD1 agrees at 10 bases. Germline V gives CDR1 MDHEN, CDR2 SYDVKM. Unmatched junction bases numbered 12, after V lost 6 bases and J lost 8 bases. This CDR3 contains 15 residues. The CDR3 loop is CASSNSPTGGWGYTF. The CDR3, as DNA: TGTGCCAGCAGCAACTCCCCGACAGGGGGCTGGGGCTACACCTTC.

The chain joins TRBV18 to TRBJ2-3; TRBD2 matches at 16 bases. The CDR3 contains 18 residues. J gave up 8 bases and V 3 bases, and 11 bases lay outside the gene matches. The V gene's germline CDR1 is KGHSH and CDR2 LQKENI. The CDR3 here is CASSPSGTSGRGSPTQYF. CDR3 coding DNA: TGTGCCAGCTCACCCTCCGGGACTAGCGGGAGGGGCTCTCCTACGCAGTATTTT.

The chain couples TRBV7-8 to TRBJ1-5; D is possibly TRBD1 (6 bases). Per germline, CDR1 SGHVS and CDR2 FQNEAQ. This CDR3 is 16 amino acids long. V dropped 5 bases and J dropped 4 bases, with 18 bases sitting between them. CDR3 region: CASSPWSRGTNQPQHF. Here the CDR3 DNA reads TGTGCCAGCAGCCCATGGTCCAGGGGAACTAATCAGCCCCAGCATTTT.

The V and J genes are TRBV18 and TRBJ1-2, with 8 positions matching TRBD1. J lost 3 bases, V lost 11 bases, and 8 bases had no gene match. The CDR3 contains 13 residues. Per germline, CDR1 KGHSH and CDR2 LQKENI. Here the CDR3 reads CAGSTGEDYGYTF. CDR3 coding DNA: TGTGCCGGATCGACAGGGGAGGACTATGGCTACACCTTC.

V and J are TRBV15 and TRBJ1-2; 7 bases map to TRBD1. With 1 base clipped from V and 1 base from J, the junction kept 3 bases outside the gene matches. Germline values: CDR1 LNHNV, CDR2 YYDKDF (reference sequence). The CDR3 covers 15 residues. CDR3 region: CATSRGDSRNYGYTF. The CDR3 DNA reads as TGTGCCACCAGCAGAGGGGACAGCCGTAACTATGGCTACACCTTC.

The chain recombines TRBV30 with TRBJ1-6; 8 nucleotides align to TRBD1. Trimming cost V 1 base and J 1 base; bases outside gene matches: 3. Germline lookup yields CDR1 GTSNPN and CDR2 SVGIG (reference sequence). This CDR3 region has 16 residues. CDR3 nucleotides: TGTGCCTGGAGTGCACAGGGGGAGTCCTATAATTCACCCCTCCACTTT. Amino acids: CAWSAQGESYNSPLHF. Full variable domain (outside the CDR3, taken from reference TRBV30 and TRBJ1-6): SQTIHQWPATLVQPVGSPLSLECTVEGTSNPNLYWYRQAAGRGLQLLFYSVGIGQISSEVPQNLSASRPQDRQFILSSKKLLLSDSGFYLCAWSAQGESYNSPLHFGNGTRLTVT.

CDR3 sequence reads: CAWTPGIGVVAFF. In nucleotides, the CDR3 is TGTGCCTGGACACCAGGGATTGGTGTGGTAGCTTTCTTT. The V gene is TRBV30, the J gene TRBJ1-1; the D gene is possibly TRBD1 (5 bases). The CDR3 totals 13 residues. Trimming left V 4 bases short and J 10 bases short, with 19 bases between. Germline V CDR1 and CDR2: GTSNPN, SVGIG (reference sequence).

The genes are TRBV7-3 and TRBJ1-3; D is undetermined. Germline assignment: CDR1 SGHTA and CDR2 FQGTGA. The CDR3 spans 16 residues. Between the trimmed V and J ends, which lost 5 bases and 0 bases, there was a span of 14 bases. The CDR3 loop reads CASSISGSNSGNTIYF. The CDR3 DNA reads as TGTGCCAGCAGCATAAGCGGGAGCAACTCTGGAAACACCATATATTTT.

The chain employs TRBV5-4 and TRBJ1-1; weak D call: TRBD1 (6 bases). Trimming left V 4 bases short and J 3 bases short, with 13 bases between. CDR3 size: 14 residues. CDR1 SGHNT and CDR2 YYREEE come from the germline V gene (reference sequence). The CDR3: CASSLQGIDTEAFF. The CDR3 nucleotides read TGTGCCAGCAGCCTACAGGGCATCGACACTGAAGCTTTCTTT.

The V and J genes are TRBV7-9 and TRBJ2-7; tentatively, D is TRBD2 (6 bases). CDR3 size: 14 residues. The germline V gene encodes CDR1 SEHNR and CDR2 FQNEAQ (reference sequence). The germline V and J ends were trimmed by 3 bases and 4 bases, with 13 bases remaining between them. Here the CDR3 DNA reads TGTGCCAGCAGCTTTGCCGGGAGTGGATACGAGCAGTACTTC. Translated, it gives CASSFAGSGYEQYF.

This clone appeared a single time. V gene TRBV2 combines with J gene TRBJ2-5; 8 bases agree with TRBD1. Trimming took 6 bases from V and 2 from J; bases not matched to a gene: 5. Germline-derived CDR1 and CDR2 are SNHLY and FYNNEI. The CDR3 consists of 14 residues. The CDR3 here is CASSERTGQETQYF. CDR3 DNA: TGTGCCAGCAGCGAGCGGACAGGGCAAGAGACCCAGTACTTC.

The V and J genes are TRBV5-4 and TRBJ2-1; 10 bases fit TRBD1. V lost 4 bases, J lost 3 bases, and 4 bases stayed unmatched. This CDR3 region has 15 residues. Germline V gene data show CDR1 as SGHNT and CDR2 as YYREEE (reference sequence). As DNA, the CDR3 is TGTGCCAGCAGCCGGGACAGGGGTAACTACAATGAGCAGTTCTTC. This translates into CASSRDRGNYNEQFF.

The chain is built from TRBV28 and TRBJ1-2; unclear D gene. V lost 1 base, J lost 2 bases, and 5 bases lay in between. The CDR3 spans 13 residues. Looked up from germline, CDR1 is MDHEN and CDR2 is SYDVKM. The CDR3: CASSLSRNYGYTF. In nucleotides, the CDR3 is TGTGCCAGCAGTTTATCCAGAAACTATGGCTACACCTTC.

The chain couples TRBV5-1 to TRBJ2-1; a weak D match, TRBD2 (5 bases). The CDR3 is 14 residues long. Trimming cost V 0 bases and J 3 bases, with 7 bases left between them. The V gene's germline CDR1 is SGHRS and CDR2 YFSETQ. CDR3 nucleotides: TGCGCCAGCAGCTTGGCTAGCCACTACAATGAGCAGTTCTTC. Protein: CASSLASHYNEQFF.

This chain connects TRBV16 to TRBJ1-6, with D unclear. The length of the CDR3 is 18 residues. The germline gives CDR1 KGHSY, CDR2 FQNENV. V lost 3 bases to trimming and J lost 0 bases, with 15 bases between them. The CDR3 spells CASSHPDSASSYNSPLHF. DNA of the CDR3: TGTGCCAGCAGCCACCCGGACTCCGCGAGCTCCTATAATTCACCCCTCCACTTT.

V usage is TRBV2 and J usage is TRBJ1-4; perhaps TRBD1 as D (6 bases). Germline V gene sequence: CDR1 SNHLY, CDR2 FYNNEI. This CDR3 has 13 residues. Trimming left V 8 bases short and J 6 bases short, with 13 bases between. DNA of the CDR3: TGTGCCAGCGACAGGTCCTTGGATGAAAAACTGTTTTTT. Protein: CASDRSLDEKLFF.

The chain carries TRBV24-1 and TRBJ1-1, with TRBD1 matching over 9 bases. Per germline, CDR1 KGHDR and CDR2 SFDVKD. The CDR3 is 15 amino acids. With V trimmed by 5 bases and J by 5 bases, 8 bases remained unmatched. The CDR3 sequence is CATSGPGQGNTEAFF. CDR3 DNA sequence: TGTGCCACCAGTGGACCGGGACAGGGTAATACTGAAGCTTTCTTT.

V gene TRBV7-8 combines with J gene TRBJ2-7, with a tentative D call TRBD2 (6 bases). The germline V gene has CDR1 SGHVS and CDR2 FQNEAQ. The CDR3 has 16 amino acids. V was cut by 1 base and J by 0 bases, with 13 bases left in between. The CDR3 protein is CASSLGVRRDSYEQYF. The DNA of the CDR3 is TGTGCCAGCAGCTTAGGGGTCCGGCGGGACTCCTACGAGCAGTACTTC.